The 15 T cell receptor beta chains below come from one sample, sequenced in a study of blood T cell repertoires in COVID-19. The protocol was immunoSEQ multiplex PCR, while the TCRdb copy is restricted to in-frame clones and leaves out a portion. Here the sample spans 160,000 or so clones, roughly 87% being singletons. The sequencing sample was made of PBMCs or T cells enriched from blood (not recorded which). Receptor source: a human donor with acute COVID-19. The donor label of this sample is uncertain.

The V and J genes are TRBV5-1 and TRBJ2-3, with D possibly TRBD2 on 6 matching bases. The V and J ends lost 2 bases and 6 bases respectively, with 19 bases between them. CDR1 SGHRS and CDR2 YFSETQ come from the germline V gene. The CDR3 is 16 amino acids. CDR3 sequence (DNA): TGCGCCAGCAGCTTTGGCGGGTTGGGGGGAAAGGATACGCAGTATTTT. Amino acids: CASSFGGLGGKDTQYF.

This chain uses TRBV9 with TRBJ1-6, with TRBD1 matching over 7 bases. V dropped 3 bases and J dropped 7; count of bases not matched to a gene: 13. The CDR3 runs to 17 residues. In germline, CDR1 is SGDLS, CDR2 YYNGEE. CDR3 nucleotide sequence: TGTGCCAGCAGCGGGGAGGCGACACAGGGGCGGAATTCACCCCTCCACTTT. Encoded protein: CASSGEATQGRNSPLHF.

The rearrangement links TRBV7-3 to TRBJ2-3, with 10 bases identical to TRBD2. Trimming took 6 bases from V and 0 from J; bases not matched to a gene: 6. The CDR3 has 16 amino acids. Germline-derived CDR1 and CDR2 are SGHTA and FQGTGA. The CDR3 is CASSTGLAASTDTQYF. Here the CDR3 DNA reads TGTGCCAGCAGTACTGGACTAGCGGCTAGCACAGATACGCAGTATTTT.

The rearrangement links TRBV28 to TRBJ1-2; 8 bases fit TRBD1. Germline V gene data show CDR1 as MDHEN and CDR2 as SYDVKM. The CDR3 length is 16 residues. V shed 6 bases, J shed 1 base, and the junction held 10 bases outside the gene matches. CDR3 sequence reads: CASSLWTGLVNYGYTF. CDR3 nucleotides: TGTGCCAGCAGCCTATGGACAGGGCTCGTTAACTATGGCTACACCTTC.

The chain couples TRBV6-5 to TRBJ1-1; TRBD1 matches at 7 bases. Germline V CDR1 and CDR2: MNHEY, SVGAGI. The V and J ends lost 8 bases and 11 bases, in that order; junction bases with no gene match: 14. The CDR3 consists of 13 residues. The CDR3 region is CASGEAGGIKAFF. The CDR3 DNA is TGTGCCAGCGGGGAGGCAGGGGGAATCAAGGCTTTCTTT.

This chain links TRBV4-3 with TRBJ1-1, with TRBD1 identical over 7 bases. CDR3 size: 14 residues. CDR1 and CDR2 (germline): LGHNA, YSLEER. J lost 6 bases, V lost 3 bases, and 7 bases had no gene match. CDR3 residues: CASSQETGIPEAFF. The CDR3 DNA is TGCGCCAGCAGCCAGGAGACAGGGATACCTGAAGCTTTCTTT.

V gene TRBV28 combines with J gene TRBJ2-7; 10 bases align to TRBD1. CDR1 MDHEN and CDR2 SYDVKM come from the germline V gene. This CDR3 has 15 amino acids. J was trimmed by 6 bases and V by 5 bases; bases with no gene match: 10. The CDR3 region has the DNA TGTGCCAGCAGTACCCCGGGACAGGGGCCCGCCGAGCAGTACTTC. It yields the protein CASSTPGQGPAEQYF.

The chain couples TRBV4-3 to TRBJ1-1; 7 nucleotides agree with TRBD1. The CDR3 is 15 residues long. The junction had 4 bases not matched to a gene; V was cut back by 0 bases and J by 3 bases. Germline assignment: CDR1 LGHNA and CDR2 YSLEER. Here the CDR3 DNA reads TGCGCCAGCAGCCAAGACCACAGGGGTTACACTGAAGCTTTCTTT. As protein: CASSQDHRGYTEAFF.

The V and J genes are TRBV30 and TRBJ1-1; D possibly corresponds to TRBD1 (6 bases). Looked up from germline, CDR1 is GTSNPN and CDR2 is SVGIG (reference sequence). The CDR3 is 14 residues long. V was pared by 4 bases and J by 4 bases, with 16 bases between. The CDR3 loop reads CAWITSRGATEAFF. For the CDR3, the DNA is TGTGCCTGGATCACCAGTCGGGGGGCCACTGAAGCTTTCTTT. Based on the CDR3 plus reference TRBV30 and TRBJ1-1, the full variable domain is SQTIHQWPATLVQPVGSPLSLECTVEGTSNPNLYWYRQAAGRGLQLLFYSVGIGQISSEVPQNLSASRPQDRQFILSSKKLLLSDSGFYLCAWITSRGATEAFFGQGTRLTVV.

Within the sample, this clone is large. The V and J genes are TRBV30 and TRBJ1-5, with TRBD1 identical over 7 bases. The V gene end was trimmed by 0 bases and the J gene end by 3 bases; junction bases not matched to a gene: 11. This CDR3 contains 17 residues. Germline V lookup: CDR1 GTSNPN, CDR2 SVGIG (reference sequence). CDR3 DNA: TGTGCCTGGAGTGTAGGGGGCTTCAGGGAATACAATCAGCCCCAGCATTTT. Protein sequence: CAWSVGGFREYNQPQHF.

The chain uses TRBV5-5 and TRBJ1-5; TRBD1 might be the D (6 bases). This CDR3 spans 15 amino acids. Trimming pared 0 bases from V and 0 bases from J, leaving 7 bases between. CDR1 and CDR2 from the germline V gene are SGHKS and YYEKEE (reference sequence). DNA of the CDR3: TGTGCCAGCAGCTTGGCAGGGGATAGCAATCAGCCCCAGCATTTT. It specifies CASSLAGDSNQPQHF.

The V and J genes are TRBV27 and TRBJ2-5; D remains unclear. The V gene's germline CDR1 is MNHEY and CDR2 SMNVEV (reference sequence). V gave up 0 bases and J gave up 2 bases, with 13 bases separating them. CDR3 length equals 16 residues. The CDR3 DNA follows: TGTGCCAGCAGTTTATCGTACGACTTACTGCAAGAGACCCAGTACTTC. This translates into CASSLSYDLLQETQYF.

The sample holds a few counts of this clone. The gene calls are TRBV19 and TRBJ1-2; D remains unclear. The CDR3 sequence is 15 residues long. Trimming took 4 bases from V and 8 from J, leaving 20 bases between them. Germline assignment: CDR1 LNHDA and CDR2 SQIVND (reference sequence). The DNA of the CDR3 is TGTGCCAGTAGTAGGGGTCCGGGAGGAGGCCGGGGCTACACCTTC. This encodes CASSRGPGGGRGYTF.

The chain carries TRBV3-1 (or the pseudogene TRBV3-2) and TRBJ1-2; no clear D. This CDR3 comprises 14 residues. Per germline, CDR1 LGHDT and CDR2 YNNKEL (reference sequence). V was trimmed by 1 base and J by 7 bases, leaving 13 bases between them. The CDR3 spells CASSQGEAGGGYTF. CDR3 DNA sequence: TGTGCCAGCAGCCAAGGGGAGGCAGGCGGTGGCTACACCTTC.

The V and J genes are TRBV12-3 or TRBV12-4 and TRBJ1-1, with TRBD1 as a possible D gene (5 bases). Deletions cut 3 bases from V and 8 bases from J, with 10 bases between. The CDR3 is 12 amino acids. The CDR3 region is CASSFGRAEAFF. Here the CDR3 DNA reads TGTGCCAGCAGTTTCGGCAGGGCCGAAGCTTTCTTT.